The 23 T cell receptor beta chains given below trace back to one sample, sequenced in a study of OX40 agonist ivuxolimab in advanced cancers. Clones were sequenced by immunoSEQ multiplex PCR, and TCRdb holds only the in-frame ones, with some missing. The table includes 99,000 or so clones, 84% detected once. The source material was CD4+ or CD8+ T cells sorted from blood, sampled in a trial of the OX40 agonist ivuxolimab. These receptors all stem from an adult with an advanced solid tumor such as melanoma, head and neck, liver or kidney cancer.

V is TRBV10-3 and J is TRBJ2-7; possible D gene TRBD2, 6 bases. Trimming shortened V by 4 bases and J by 5 bases, and 15 bases separated the two germline ends. CDR1 is ENHRY, CDR2 SYGVKD, per germline. The CDR3 is made up of 14 amino acids. The CDR3 region is CAISGGALAHEQYF. CDR3 sequence (DNA): TGTGCCATCAGTGGCGGGGCCCTGGCCCACGAGCAGTACTTC.

The chain recombines TRBV5-1 with TRBJ2-5; TRBD1 aligns across 10 bases. Germline CDR1 SGHRS, CDR2 YFSETQ. The V and J ends lost 3 bases and 7 bases, in that order; junction bases with no gene match: 6. The CDR3 sequence is 14 residues long. The CDR3 DNA sequence: TGCGCCAGCAGCTCTCGGGACAGGGGCGTGACCCAGTACTTC. This translates into CASSSRDRGVTQYF.

This clone was seen only a few times. V is TRBV5-1 and J is TRBJ2-7; 9 bases map to TRBD1. The CDR3 loop spans 16 amino acids. CDR1 is SGHRS, CDR2 YFSETQ, per germline. J gave up 1 base and V 3 bases, and 8 bases lay outside the gene matches. The CDR3 DNA reads TGCGCCAGCAGCTCGAACGCCGGGACAGGGTCCTACGAGCAGTACTTC. Translation: CASSSNAGTGSYEQYF.

This chain links TRBV7-2 with TRBJ1-6; D is unresolved. Trimming cost V 0 bases and J 0 bases, with 12 bases left between them. The germline gives CDR1 SGHTA, CDR2 FQGNSA. This CDR3 comprises 18 residues. The chain's CDR3 is CASSLAPASSSYNSPLHF. The CDR3 coding sequence is TGTGCCAGCAGCTTAGCGCCGGCCTCAAGCTCCTATAATTCACCCCTCCACTTT.

At least ten counts were recorded for this clone. The V call is TRBV5-1, the J call TRBJ2-2, with a possible D match to TRBD2 (5 bases). This CDR3 spans 18 amino acids. Germline loops: CDR1 SGHRS, CDR2 YFSETQ. V lost 4 bases to trimming and J lost 0 bases, with 19 bases between them. CDR3 DNA sequence: TGCGCCAGCAGCCCCCTGATTGGGGAGCATACGAACACCGGGGAGCTGTTTTTT. It yields the protein CASSPLIGEHTNTGELFF.

V is TRBV5-8 and J is TRBJ1-4; possibly TRBD1 for D (6 bases). V was pared by 4 bases and J by 6 bases, with 19 bases between. The CDR3 is made up of 16 amino acids. From germline, CDR1 is SGHTS and CDR2 YDEGEE. The chain's CDR3 is CASSPDLGATDEKLFF. Written as DNA, the CDR3 is TGTGCCAGCAGCCCGGACTTGGGGGCGACGGATGAAAAACTGTTTTTT.

This chain uses TRBV6-5 with TRBJ2-1; D is unresolved. This CDR3 is built from 13 residues. Trimming took off 2 bases at V and 9 bases at J, with 11 bases between the two ends. Germline V gene data show CDR1 as MNHEY and CDR2 as SVGAGI. The CDR3 bases are TGTGCCAGCAGTTACGTGGAAAGGAGTGAGCAGTTCTTC. As protein: CASSYVERSEQFF.

This sequence joins TRBV5-8 and TRBJ1-2; D might be TRBD1 (5 bases). The CDR3 is 14 residues long. CDR1 and CDR2 (germline): SGHTS, YDEGEE. Trimming left V 0 bases short and J 1 base short, with 7 bases between. Here the CDR3 DNA reads TGTGCCAGCAGCTTGGGACAGATTAACTATGGCTACACCTTC. It specifies CASSLGQINYGYTF.

This rearrangement joins TRBV21-1 to TRBJ2-1. TRBV21-1 is a known pseudogene. The CDR3 length is 16 residues. CDR3 loop: CASSKCPPQGGNEQFF. In nucleotides, the CDR3 is TGTGCCAGCAGCAAATGCCCCCCTCAGGGCGGGAATGAGCAGTTCTTC.

The V and J genes are TRBV2 and TRBJ2-3, with D possibly being TRBD1 (6 bases). From germline, CDR1 is SNHLY and CDR2 FYNNEI. V lost 5 bases and J lost 2, with 11 bases in between. The CDR3 contains 14 residues. In DNA, the CDR3 is TGTGCCAGCAGTCCAGGGGTCCCCACAGATACGCAGTATTTT. Translated: CASSPGVPTDTQYF.

The chain links TRBV6-5 to TRBJ1-1, with TRBD1 matching over 7 bases. The V gene end was trimmed by 5 bases and the J gene end by 6 bases; junction bases not matched to a gene: 12. The CDR3 sequence is 15 residues long. Germline loops: CDR1 MNHEY, CDR2 SVGAGI. This CDR3 reads CASSTPREGAAEAFF. In DNA form, the CDR3 reads TGTGCCAGCAGTACCCCCCGGGAGGGGGCGGCTGAAGCTTTCTTT.

J is TRBJ1-2 and V is TRBV5-8, with D possibly TRBD1 on 6 matching bases. V shed 1 base and J shed 2 bases, with 6 bases lying between them. This CDR3 comprises 13 residues. CDR1 is SGHTS, CDR2 YDEGEE, per germline. The CDR3 nucleotides read TGTGCCAGCAGCTTGAGGGGGAACTATGGCTACACCTTC. Encoded protein: CASSLRGNYGYTF.

The chain couples TRBV5-1 to TRBJ2-5, with TRBD2 as a possible D gene (6 bases). Germline CDR1 reads SGHRS; CDR2 reads YFSETQ. The CDR3 runs 15 residues. Trimming took off 4 bases at V and 0 bases at J, with 13 bases between the two ends. The CDR3 spells CASSLLGGYQETQYF. For the CDR3, the DNA is TGCGCCAGCAGCCTCCTAGGAGGGTACCAAGAGACCCAGTACTTC.

The J gene is TRBJ2-7, the V gene TRBV9, with 8 nucleotides matching TRBD2. The trim removed 0 bases at V and 0 bases at J, leaving 5 bases unmatched. The length of the CDR3 is 16 residues. CDR1 is SGDLS, CDR2 YYNGEE, per germline. CDR3 region: CASSVGTGGPSYEQYF. The CDR3, as DNA: TGTGCCAGCAGCGTAGGGACGGGGGGGCCCTCCTACGAGCAGTACTTC.

This clone has a handful of counts. The chain combines TRBV25-1 with TRBJ2-1; tentatively, D is TRBD1 or TRBD2 (6 bases each). V was trimmed by 4 bases and J by 0 bases, leaving 13 bases between them. The CDR3 contains 16 residues. Germline V gives CDR1 MGHDK, CDR2 SYGVNS. As DNA, the CDR3 is TGTGCCAGCAGTGGGGGGCGGGGAAGCTCCTACAATGAGCAGTTCTTC. Its protein is CASSGGRGSSYNEQFF.

The chain has TRBV11-3 and TRBJ2-3; D remains unclear. The CDR3 is made up of 15 amino acids. V was cut by 1 base and J by 1 base, with 9 bases left in between. Germline-derived CDR1 and CDR2 are SGHNT and YENEEA. This chain's CDR3 is CASSLVAGRTDTQYF. The CDR3 DNA reads as TGTGCCAGCAGCTTAGTGGCAGGTCGCACAGATACGCAGTATTTT.

Points on this clone: Compared with germline, one end of the junction differs, possibly owing to a read error. The chain recombines TRBV5-1 with TRBJ2-7; D is unresolved. CDR1 is SGHRS and CDR2 is YFSETQ in the germline V gene. This CDR3 comprises 12 residues. This chain's CDR3 is CASSLEGNEQYF. CDR3 in DNA: TGCGCCAGCAGTTTGGAAGGAAACGAGCAGTACTTC.

V gene TRBV5-8 combines with J gene TRBJ1-1; 7 bases are a match to TRBD1. The junction had 6 bases not matched to a gene; V was cut back by 2 bases and J by 8 bases. CDR3 length equals 13 residues. Germline V gene lookup returns CDR1 SGHTS and CDR2 YDEGEE. CDR3 nucleotide sequence: TGTGCCAGCAGCTTCCAGGGGGGGAGCGAAGCTTTCTTT. Translation gives CASSFQGGSEAFF.

This sequence joins TRBV6-4 and TRBJ2-3; 8 bases fit TRBD1. Unmatched junction bases numbered 12, after V lost 5 bases and J lost 2 bases. The germline gives CDR1 MRHNA, CDR2 SNTAGT. CDR3 length equals 17 residues. The CDR3 region has the DNA TGTGCCAGCAGTCTCCAACCCGGGACAGGACCCACAGATACGCAGTATTTT. As protein: CASSLQPGTGPTDTQYF.

The genes are TRBV5-1 and TRBJ2-3; 7 nucleotides match TRBD2. Germline CDR1 reads SGHRS; CDR2 reads YFSETQ. Trimming took 1 base from V and 1 from J; bases not matched to a gene: 9. The CDR3 consists of 17 residues. The CDR3 is CASSLLFAGRGTDTQYF. The DNA for the CDR3 is TGCGCCAGCAGCTTGTTATTCGCGGGGAGGGGCACAGATACGCAGTATTTT.

The chain is built from TRBV19 and TRBJ2-7; D possibly corresponds to TRBD2 (6 bases). The V gene's germline CDR1 is LNHDA and CDR2 SQIVND (reference sequence). CDR3 length: 13 residues. The V end lost 6 bases, the J end lost 6 bases, and 15 bases lay between the germline ends. CDR3 region: CASSPTSSGEQYF. The CDR3 DNA reads TGTGCCAGTAGCCCTACTAGCTCGGGCGAGCAGTACTTC. The variable domain in full, with the rest retrieved from reference TRBV19 and TRBJ2-7, is DGGITQSPKYLFRKEGQNVTLSCEQNLNHDAMYWYRQDPGQGLRLIYYSQIVNDFQKGDIAEGYSVSREKKESFPLTVTSAQKNPTAFYLCASSPTSSGEQYFGPGTRLTVT.

The rearrangement joins TRBV27 to TRBJ1-5, with 9 nucleotides matching TRBD1. The length of the CDR3 is 15 residues. Germline V gene data show CDR1 as MNHEY and CDR2 as SMNVEV (reference sequence). Germline trimming cut 5 bases from V and 4 bases from J; bases unmatched to any gene: 6. CDR3 nucleotides: TGTGCCAGCAGTAGGACAGGGGCCGGGAATCAGCCCCAGCATTTT. Translating it yields CASSRTGAGNQPQHF.

The chain employs TRBV7-8 and TRBJ2-7; TRBD2 matches at 7 bases. This CDR3 contains 15 residues. J lost 6 bases, V lost 5 bases, and 13 bases had no gene match. The germline V gene encodes CDR1 SGHVS and CDR2 FQNEAQ. The CDR3 coding sequence is TGTGCCAGCAGCCCCGGGGTGGGGAGGGCCGCCGAGCAGTACTTC. Translation: CASSPGVGRAAEQYF. Looking up the rest from reference TRBV7-8 and TRBJ2-7 gives the full variable domain: GAGVSQSPRYKVAKRGQDVALRCDPISGHVSLFWYQQALGQGPEFLTYFQNEAQLDKSGLPSDRFFAERPEGSVSTLKIQRTQQEDSAVYLCASSPGVGRAAEQYFGPGTRLTVT.